The clone carrying this T cell receptor beta chain has ten or more counts. Building the TCR beta libraries relied on iRepertoire HTBI primers, and CDR3 regions underwent Arm-PCR. TCRdb recomputed calls from the multiplex PCR reads with MiXCR, one row per CDR3 protein. This sample has fewer than 550,000 distinct CDR3 sequences, with about 15% found just once. Described time point: newly diagnosed GD, antithyroid drugs for less than 3 months. Generation of the TCR library employed RNA extracted from PBMCs. These data come from a study of regulatory T cells in long-lasting Graves disease. The CDR3 extends over 14 amino acids. Germline V gene sequence: CDR1 SNHLY, CDR2 FYNNEI. V gave up 7 bases and J gave up 2 bases; unmatched junction bases: 5. These sequences were also reported in another study, on T cells in Graves' hyperthyroidism and ophthalmopathy. From that paper: Lactation, pregnancy, other autoimmune disease or uncontrolled infection excluded patients. Blood held most thyroid clonotypes expanded above 0.001 frequency.

Sequenced here: peripheral blood mononuclear cells (PBMCs), sampled at new diagnosis, from a patient treated with antithyroid drugs. The chain employs TRBV2 and TRBJ2-3; 8 nucleotides match TRBD2. This sequence was found in a woman aged 18 to 35 with Graves disease. The CDR3 nucleotides read TGTGCCAGCAAAACGGGAGGGGTCACAGATACGCAGTATTTT. It is translated as CASKTGGVTDTQYF.